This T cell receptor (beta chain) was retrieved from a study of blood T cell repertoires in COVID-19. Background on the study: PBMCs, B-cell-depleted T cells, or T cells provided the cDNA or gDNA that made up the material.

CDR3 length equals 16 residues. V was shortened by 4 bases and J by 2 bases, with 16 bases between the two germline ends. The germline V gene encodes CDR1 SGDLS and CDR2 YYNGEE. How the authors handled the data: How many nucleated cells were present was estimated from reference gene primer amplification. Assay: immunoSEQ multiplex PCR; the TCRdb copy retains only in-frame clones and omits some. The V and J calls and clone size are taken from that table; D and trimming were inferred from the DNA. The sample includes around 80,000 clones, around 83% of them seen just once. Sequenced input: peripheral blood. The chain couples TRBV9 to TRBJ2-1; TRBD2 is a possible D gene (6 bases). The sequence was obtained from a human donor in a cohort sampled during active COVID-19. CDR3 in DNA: TGTGCCAGCAGCTCCAGAGACCGGACTACCTACAATGAGCAGTTCTTC. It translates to CASSSRDRTTYNEQFF.